This paragraph covers one T cell receptor (beta chain) sequence. The V gene lost 7 bases and the J gene lost 3 bases, with 11 bases spanning the gap. The CDR3 is 12 amino acids. CDR1 is SGHTS, CDR2 YDEGEE, per germline. The source of the sample is a study of T cells after posttransplantation cyclophosphamide. Here immunoSEQ multiplex PCR was the method, and the copy in TCRdb shows in-frame clones only, minus some. Among approximately 52,000 clones listed, about 82% were seen once. The rearrangement joins TRBV5-8 to TRBJ2-7; D is unclear. The source is a young man with a blood cancer, CMV-positive, and with a related stem cell donor. Sample: PBMCs. CDR3 protein: CASSRRNYEQYF. In DNA, the CDR3 is TGTGCCAGCTCGAGGCGTAACTACGAGCAGTACTTC.